One T cell receptor beta chain is described in this entry. TCR beta CDR3 sequences were amplified from RNA transcripts. First-round RT-PCR with HTBI primers amplified the TCR CDR3 region. TCRdb recomputed calls from the multiplex PCR reads with MiXCR, one row per CDR3 protein. Here the sample spans 500,000 to 650,000 distinct CDR3 sequences, less than 20% being singletons. The sample comes from a study of T cells in Graves' hyperthyroidism and ophthalmopathy. Source material for PBMCs was about 10 ml fresh peripheral blood. Material: blood. The TCR comes from a man aged 40-49 years with Graves' ophthalmopathy.

CDR3 DNA sequence: TGCAGCGTTGTGGTAGCATCTACAGGGAACTATGGCTACACCTTC. Its translation is CSVVVASTGNYGYTF. The chain is built from TRBV29-1 and TRBJ1-2; maybe TRBD1 (6 bases). Trimming shortened V by 4 bases and J by 2 bases, and 17 bases separated the two germline ends. Germline V gives CDR1 SQVTM, CDR2 ANQGSEA. The CDR3 covers 15 residues.